This passage covers 3 T cell receptor beta chains from one sample sequenced in a study of blood T cell repertoires in COVID-19. The repertoire was sequenced with immunoSEQ multiplex PCR; TCRdb's copy has only in-frame clones and lacks some. The sample gives 350,000 to 450,000 clones, about 91% of which show up once; about 1.6% is in the top ten. The sequencing input was peripheral blood. Source of these receptors: a woman aged 35 to 49 with COVID-19, enrolled during active disease.

The chain couples TRBV19 to TRBJ1-2; possibly TRBD1 for D (6 bases). Germline CDR1 LNHDA, CDR2 SQIVND (reference sequence). The CDR3 length is 14 residues. Trimming left V 2 bases short and J 7 bases short, with 14 bases between. The CDR3 sequence is CASSISSGGAGYTF. CDR3 bases: TGTGCCAGTAGTATATCTTCTGGGGGGGCTGGCTACACCTTC.

About this clone: Other DNA sequences in the sample encode the same CDR3. The rearrangement links TRBV6-5 to TRBJ1-1, with D unclear. The CDR3 covers 13 residues. Germline values: CDR1 MNHEY, CDR2 SVGAGI. Trimming cost V 6 bases and J 2 bases, with 10 bases left between them. In DNA, the CDR3 is TGTGCCAGCAGCCCCCCGGGAAACACTGAAGCTTTCTTT. Translated, it gives CASSPPGNTEAFF.

The chain combines TRBV29-1 with TRBJ2-7, with TRBD1 matching 8 bases. Trimming cost V 6 bases and J 4 bases; bases outside gene matches: 8. CDR1 and CDR2 (germline): SQVTM, ANQGSEA. The CDR3 runs 13 residues. The CDR3 reads CSVAGGAGYEQYF. Written as DNA, the CDR3 is TGCAGCGTAGCAGGGGGCGCGGGGTACGAGCAGTACTTC.